This note documents a single TCR beta chain sequence. This entry is derived from a study of shared clonotypes between healthy human individuals. TCRdb's copy holds only in-frame clones and misses some; the assay was immunoSEQ multiplex PCR. This table has 730,000 or so clones, around 72% appearing once. This CDR3 spans 14 amino acids. The germline V gene encodes CDR1 MNHEY and CDR2 SMNVEV (reference sequence). The J segment lost 8 bases and the V segment lost 3 bases, leaving 7 bases of the junction unmatched. The chain uses TRBV27 and TRBJ2-1, with 7 bases that match TRBD1. The sequence was obtained from a woman between 25 and 40 years old in good health. Source material: memory CD4+ T cells sorted from blood. The sample's subset: CD45RA-negative fraction. CDR3 coding DNA: TGTGCCAGCAGTTTTCTCGACAGGGTTCATGAGCAGTTCTTC. This encodes CASSFLDRVHEQFF.